The 7 T cell receptor beta chains reported below all come from one sample, sequenced in a study of CD8+CD57+ T cells in acquired aplastic anemia. Investigators profiled TCR beta VDJ and CDR3 from genomic DNA template. From the reads, TCRdb called clonotypes with MiXCR, one entry per CDR3 protein. The data show under 350,000 distinct CDR3 sequences, roughly half seen once. Sequencing was carried out using sorted CD4+, CD8+, or CD8+CD57+ T cells (not recorded which) from PBMCs. These receptors all stem from a human donor with severe aplastic anemia or a healthy control (not recorded which).

This sequence joins TRBV2 and TRBJ1-1; 8 nucleotides align to TRBD1. V lost 7 bases to trimming and J lost 6 bases; unmatched junction nucleotides: 16. Germline V lookup: CDR1 SNHLY, CDR2 FYNNEI. The CDR3 is 16 amino acids. The DNA of the CDR3 is TGTGCCAGCACAGGACAGGGAACGGTCGCCTCGGCTGAAGCTTTCTTT. Amino acid sequence: CASTGQGTVASAEAFF. The whole variable domain, remainder taken from reference TRBV2 and TRBJ1-1, is EPEVTQTPSHQVTQMGQEVILRCVPISNHLYFYWYRQILGQKVEFLVSFYNNEISEKSEIFDDQFSVERPDGSNFTLKIRSTKLEDSAMYFCASTGQGTVASAEAFFGQGTRLTVV.

V gene TRBV29-1 combines with J gene TRBJ2-3, with TRBD2 as a possible D gene (6 bases). Per germline, CDR1 SQVTM and CDR2 ANQGSEA. The CDR3 sequence is 15 residues long. V was pared by 4 bases and J by 0 bases, with 14 bases between. The CDR3 reads CSVAPSGRSTDTQYF. In DNA form, the CDR3 reads TGCAGCGTTGCCCCCAGTGGGAGGAGCACAGATACGCAGTATTTT.

The V gene is TRBV2, the J gene TRBJ2-3; tentatively, D is TRBD1 or TRBD2 (5 bases each). Germline V gives CDR1 SNHLY, CDR2 FYNNEI. The CDR3 contains 15 residues. Trimming took 6 bases from V and 9 from J, leaving 22 bases between them. The CDR3 nucleotides read TGTGCCAGCAGCTTAGGACGGGACCGAGGGTCCACGCAGTATTTT. Protein: CASSLGRDRGSTQYF.

V and J are TRBV25-1 and TRBJ2-1; 13 nucleotides line up with TRBD2. Looked up from germline, CDR1 is MGHDK and CDR2 is SYGVNS. J was trimmed by 6 bases and V by 5 bases; bases with no gene match: 7. The CDR3 is 16 amino acids. CDR3: CASSRTSGSGANEQFF. The CDR3 DNA is TGTGCCAGCAGTCGGACTAGCGGGAGTGGAGCCAATGAGCAGTTCTTC.

In this sample, this clonotype turned up many times. The rearrangement uses TRBV30 and TRBJ1-2; D unresolved. The CDR3 loop spans 13 amino acids. Germline V gives CDR1 GTSNPN, CDR2 SVGIG (reference sequence). V gave up 5 bases and J gave up 5 bases, with 15 bases separating them. The CDR3 coding sequence is TGTGCCTGGGAGGCCATAACCGAATATGGCTACACCTTC. Its protein product is CAWEAITEYGYTF.

This clonotype was seen only once. The chain employs TRBV11-2 and TRBJ1-5; 11 nucleotides agree with TRBD1. This CDR3 spans 17 amino acids. Unmatched junction bases numbered 10, after V lost 5 bases and J lost 4 bases. Looked up from germline, CDR1 is SGHAT and CDR2 is FQNNGV. The CDR3 loop reads CASSQEGGQGANQPQHF. The CDR3 DNA is TGTGCCAGCAGCCAAGAGGGAGGACAGGGGGCGAATCAGCCCCAGCATTTT.

V and J are TRBV24-1 and TRBJ2-3, with 7 bases aligning to TRBD2. The CDR3 has 15 amino acids. V shed 3 bases, J shed 0 bases, and the junction held 2 bases outside the gene matches. Germline V gene sequence: CDR1 KGHDR, CDR2 SFDVKD. The CDR3 DNA reads as TGTGCCACCAGTGATGGGACTATCAGCACAGATACGCAGTATTTT. Protein product: CATSDGTISTDTQYF.